Listed here are 16 T cell receptor beta chains from one sample, sequenced in a study of breast tumors, draining lymph nodes, adjacent tissues. Samples came from axillary lymph nodes draining the breast cancer. TCRdb reprocessed the multiplex PCR reads via MiXCR and lists one record per CDR3 protein. Here the sample spans fewer than 200,000 distinct CDR3 sequences, about 33% being singletons. The sequencing sample was made of axillary lymph node tissue. The source of these receptors is a female donor with breast cancer. Some clones in this sample may be carry-over from other donors' samples.

At least ten counts were recorded for this clonotype. The chain couples TRBV10-3 to TRBJ1-3; D is possibly TRBD1 (5 bases). This CDR3 is built from 13 residues. V was shortened by 7 bases and J by 1 base, with 8 bases between the two germline ends. Germline V gene data show CDR1 as ENHRY and CDR2 as SYGVKD. CDR3 in amino acids: CAITRGSGNTIYF. CDR3 coding DNA: TGTGCCATCACCCGGGGGTCTGGAAACACCATATATTTT.

The J gene is TRBJ2-3, the V gene TRBV30, with D perhaps matching TRBD2 (5 bases). Trimming took off 4 bases at V and 6 bases at J, with 17 bases between the two ends. CDR1 GTSNPN and CDR2 SVGIG come from the germline V gene (reference sequence). The CDR3 contains 14 residues. CDR3 in DNA: TGTGCCTGGACCCCCCGAGTAGCGAGGGATACGCAGTATTTT. Amino acid sequence: CAWTPRVARDTQYF.

This clonotype appeared a few times. A much bigger clone sits one base away, suggesting this may be a read error. The chain is built from TRBV20-1 and TRBJ2-1; the D gene is possibly TRBD1 (7 bases). V lost 5 bases and J lost 12, with 20 bases in between. The CDR3 loop spans 13 amino acids. Germline values: CDR1 DFQATT, CDR2 SNEGSKA (reference sequence). In DNA, the CDR3 is TGCAGTGCTCCGGAGGGGGCGCGTTATGCGCAGTTCTTC. The encoded protein is CSAPEGARYAQFF.

This clonotype was recorded at least ten times. The rearrangement joins TRBV6-4 to TRBJ2-7; no reliable D call. The CDR3 loop spans 13 amino acids. Germline V gives CDR1 MRHNA, CDR2 SNTAGT. Trimming left V 3 bases short and J 0 bases short, with 6 bases between. The CDR3: CASSESDSYEQYF. The CDR3 bases are TGTGCCAGCAGTGAATCAGACTCCTACGAGCAGTACTTC.

This clonotype was observed many times. The chain carries TRBV5-5 and TRBJ1-2; TRBD1 agrees at 7 bases. Germline CDR1 reads SGHKS; CDR2 reads YYEKEE (reference sequence). The V and J ends lost 2 bases and 0 bases, in that order; junction bases with no gene match: 7. This CDR3 is built from 16 residues. CDR3 DNA sequence: TGTGCCAGCAGCTTTGCCGGGACAGCCGCTAACTATGGCTACACCTTC. Its translation is CASSFAGTAANYGYTF.

The chain uses TRBV24-1 and TRBJ2-5; D uncertain. This CDR3 has 14 residues. Germline V CDR1 and CDR2: KGHDR, SFDVKD. The V end was cut by 5 bases, the J end by 5 bases, with 14 bases between. In DNA, the CDR3 is TGTGCCACCAGTGGCCCGATGGGGTCCGAGACCCAGTACTTC. The encoded protein is CATSGPMGSETQYF.

This chain links TRBV7-3 with TRBJ1-4; 9 bases match TRBD2. The J call may be mistaken, given a closer DNA end match to TRBJ2-2. Germline V gene sequence: CDR1 SGHTA, CDR2 FQGTGA. This CDR3 region has 17 residues. Here the CDR3 reads CASSLLTPAGGAGELFF. For the CDR3, the DNA is TGTGCCAGCAGTTTACTCACCCCCGCGGGGGGGGCCGGGGAGCTGTTTTTT.

This clonotype was counted at least ten times. J is TRBJ2-1 and V is TRBV5-1; TRBD2 agrees at 10 bases. V lost 4 bases and J lost 2; bases outside the gene matches: 6. The CDR3 consists of 16 residues. CDR1 SGHRS and CDR2 YFSETQ come from the germline V gene. The DNA of the CDR3 is TGCGCCAGCAGCGTTAGCGGGGGGACGACCTACAATGAGCAGTTCTTC. Translation gives CASSVSGGTTYNEQFF.

This clonotype has ten or more counts. CDR3 protein: CASSPGRAAGNTIYF. The CDR3 DNA is TGTGCCAGCTCCCCGGGTAGGGCAGCCGGAAACACCATATATTTT. This chain connects TRBV12-3 or TRBV12-4 to TRBJ1-3; the D is unclear. This CDR3 is 15 amino acids long. V lost 8 bases, J lost 4 bases, and 18 bases lay in between.

This clonotype was counted many times. The chain uses TRBV9 and TRBJ1-6; D not resolved. V was clipped by 0 bases and J by 8 bases, with 9 bases between them. Per germline, CDR1 SGDLS and CDR2 YYNGEE. The length of the CDR3 is 14 residues. The CDR3 region has the DNA TGTGCCAGCAGCGTAGAAGGGAGTCATTCACCCCTCCACTTT. Translating it yields CASSVEGSHSPLHF.

This clonotype was detected many times. V usage is TRBV19 and J usage is TRBJ2-7, with D possibly matching TRBD1 (5 bases). Germline V gives CDR1 LNHDA, CDR2 SQIVND (reference sequence). The CDR3 loop spans 14 amino acids. V lost 10 bases to trimming and J lost 4 bases, with 20 bases between them. Here the CDR3 reads CATMGTGHSYEQYF. The CDR3 DNA reads as TGTGCCACCATGGGTACAGGACACTCATACGAGCAGTACTTC.

The sample holds many counts of this clonotype. The V call is TRBV7-2, the J call TRBJ2-5; maybe TRBD1 (7 bases). The V gene lost 7 bases and the J gene lost 7 bases, with 16 bases spanning the gap. Germline V gene sequence: CDR1 SGHTA, CDR2 FQGNSA. The CDR3 totals 13 residues. The CDR3 nucleotides read TGTGCCAGCAACTCAGGGGGGCCCGGGACCCAGTACTTC. Translating it yields CASNSGGPGTQYF. The full variable domain, completed using reference TRBV7-2 and TRBJ2-5, is GAGVSQSPSNKVTEKGKDVELRCDPISGHTALYWYRQSLGQGLEFLIYFQGNSAPDKSGLPSDRFSAERTGGSVSTLTIQRTQQEDSAVYLCASNSGGPGTQYFGPGTRLLVL.

The V gene is TRBV2, the J gene TRBJ1-6; no firm D call. The CDR3 is made up of 16 amino acids. V gave up 8 bases and J gave up 1 base, with 15 bases separating them. Looked up from germline, CDR1 is SNHLY and CDR2 is FYNNEI. The CDR3 is CASSEAGFSYNSPLHF. CDR3 nucleotide sequence: TGTGCCAGCTCTGAGGCTGGGTTTTCCTATAATTCACCCCTCCACTTT.

For this clonotype: Germline is not matched at one junction end, which may reflect a read error. J is TRBJ1-6 and V is TRBV2, with D tentatively TRBD1 (6 bases). Germline V gives CDR1 SNHLY, CDR2 FYNNEI. The length of the CDR3 is 13 residues. CDR3 sequence reads: CASSRRGDSPLLF. In nucleotides, the CDR3 is TGTGCCAGCAGTCGCAGGGGTGATTCACCTCTCCTCTTT.

This clonotype was observed once. This clone may be a read error of a much larger clone one base away. V gene TRBV20-1 combines with J gene TRBJ2-1; the D is unclear. CDR1 is DFQATT and CDR2 is SNEGSKA in the germline V gene (reference sequence). This CDR3 spans 17 amino acids. Trimming cost V 0 bases and J 8 bases, with 23 bases left between them. Here the CDR3 DNA reads TGCAGTGCTAGAGATTTGCGTCTGGGTATTAGTGGGCATGAGCAGTTCTTC. It specifies CSARDLRLGISGHEQFF.

This clonotype was seen ten or more times. V is TRBV2 and J is TRBJ1-5; tentative D call: TRBD1 (6 bases). Trimming shortened V by 6 bases and J by 4 bases, and 16 bases separated the two germline ends. Germline CDR1 reads SNHLY; CDR2 reads FYNNEI. The CDR3 is 15 amino acids. CDR3 in DNA: TGTGCCAGCAGCCCAGGGGTAATAGGAAATCAGCCCCAGCATTTT. It codes for CASSPGVIGNQPQHF.